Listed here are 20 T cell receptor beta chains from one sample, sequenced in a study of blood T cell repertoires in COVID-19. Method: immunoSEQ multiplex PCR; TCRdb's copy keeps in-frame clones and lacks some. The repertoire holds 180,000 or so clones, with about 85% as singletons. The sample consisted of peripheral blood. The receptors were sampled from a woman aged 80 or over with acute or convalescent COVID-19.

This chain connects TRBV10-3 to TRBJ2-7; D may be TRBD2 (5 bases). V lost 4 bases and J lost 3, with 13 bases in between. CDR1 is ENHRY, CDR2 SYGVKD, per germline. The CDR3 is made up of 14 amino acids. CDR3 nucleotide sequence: TGTGCCATCAGTGTCGGCGGAGGAGTCTACGAGCAGTACTTC. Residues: CAISVGGGVYEQYF.

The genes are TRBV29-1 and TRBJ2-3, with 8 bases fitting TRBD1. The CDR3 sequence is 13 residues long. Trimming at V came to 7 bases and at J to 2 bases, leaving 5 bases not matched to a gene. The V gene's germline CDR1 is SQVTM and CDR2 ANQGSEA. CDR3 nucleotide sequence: TGCAGCGCCCGGACAGGGTTCACAGATACGCAGTATTTT. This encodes CSARTGFTDTQYF.

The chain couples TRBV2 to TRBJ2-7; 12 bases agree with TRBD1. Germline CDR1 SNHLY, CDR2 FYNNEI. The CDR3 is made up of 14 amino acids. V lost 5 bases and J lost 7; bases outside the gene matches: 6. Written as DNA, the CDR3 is TGTGCCAGCAGTACGGGACAGGGGGCAATAGAGCAGTACTTC. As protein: CASSTGQGAIEQYF.

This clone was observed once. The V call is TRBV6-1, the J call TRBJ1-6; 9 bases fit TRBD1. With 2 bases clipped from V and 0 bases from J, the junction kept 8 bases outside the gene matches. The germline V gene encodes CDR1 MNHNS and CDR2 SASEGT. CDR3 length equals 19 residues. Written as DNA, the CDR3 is TGTGCCAGCAGTGAATTTCCCGGGACAGGGCACTCCTATAATTCACCCCTCCACTTT. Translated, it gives CASSEFPGTGHSYNSPLHF.

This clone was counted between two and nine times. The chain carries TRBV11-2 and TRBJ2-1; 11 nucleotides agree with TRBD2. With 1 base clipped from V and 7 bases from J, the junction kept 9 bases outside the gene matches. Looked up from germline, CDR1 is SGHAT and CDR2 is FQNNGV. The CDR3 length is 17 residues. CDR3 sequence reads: CASSLASLAGGWNEQFF. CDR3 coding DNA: TGTGCCAGCAGCTTAGCCTCCCTAGCGGGAGGTTGGAATGAGCAGTTCTTC.

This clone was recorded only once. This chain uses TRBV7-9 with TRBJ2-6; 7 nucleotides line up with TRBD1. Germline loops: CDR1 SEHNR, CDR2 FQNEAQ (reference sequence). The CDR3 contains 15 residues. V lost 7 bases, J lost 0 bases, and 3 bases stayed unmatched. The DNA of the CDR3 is TGTGCCAGCACGGGACAGTCCTCTGGGGCCAACGTCCTGACTTTC. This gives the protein CASTGQSSGANVLTF. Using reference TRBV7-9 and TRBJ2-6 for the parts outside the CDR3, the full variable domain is DTGVSQNPRHKITKRGQNVTFRCDPISEHNRLYWYRQTLGQGPEFLTYFQNEAQLEKSRLLSDRFSAERPKGSFSTLEIQRTEQGDSAMYLCASTGQSSGANVLTFGAGSRLTVL.

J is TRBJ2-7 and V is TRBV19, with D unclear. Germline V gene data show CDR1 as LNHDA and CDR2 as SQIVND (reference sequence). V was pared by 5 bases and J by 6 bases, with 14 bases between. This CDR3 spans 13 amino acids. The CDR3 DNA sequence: TGTGCCAGTAGTGAGGCCCCTCTAGGCGAGCAGTACTTC. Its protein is CASSEAPLGEQYF. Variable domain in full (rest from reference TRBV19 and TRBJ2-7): DGGITQSPKYLFRKEGQNVTLSCEQNLNHDAMYWYRQDPGQGLRLIYYSQIVNDFQKGDIAEGYSVSREKKESFPLTVTSAQKNPTAFYLCASSEAPLGEQYFGPGTRLTVT.

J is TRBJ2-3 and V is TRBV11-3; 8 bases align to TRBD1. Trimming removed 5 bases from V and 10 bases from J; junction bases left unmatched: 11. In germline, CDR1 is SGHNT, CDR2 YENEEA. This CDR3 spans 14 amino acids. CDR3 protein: CASSPIPDRGAQYF. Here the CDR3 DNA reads TGTGCCAGCAGCCCGATCCCAGACAGGGGAGCGCAGTATTTT.

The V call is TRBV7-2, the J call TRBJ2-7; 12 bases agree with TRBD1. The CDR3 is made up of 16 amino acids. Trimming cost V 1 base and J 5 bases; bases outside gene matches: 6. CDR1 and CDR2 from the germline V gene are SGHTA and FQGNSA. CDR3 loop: CASSLGGTGGFNEQYF. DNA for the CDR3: TGTGCCAGCAGCTTAGGAGGGACAGGGGGCTTCAACGAGCAGTACTTC.

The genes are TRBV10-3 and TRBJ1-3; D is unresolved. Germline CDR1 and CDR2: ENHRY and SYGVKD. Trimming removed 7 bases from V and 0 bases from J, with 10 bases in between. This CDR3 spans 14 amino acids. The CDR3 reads CAITTESSGNTIYF. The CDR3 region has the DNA TGTGCCATCACCACAGAGAGCTCTGGAAACACCATATATTTT.

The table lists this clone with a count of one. The CDR3 here is CASSYSRRTGENTEAFF. The CDR3 DNA follows: TGTGCCAGCAGTTACTCCCGCCGGACAGGGGAGAACACTGAAGCTTTCTTT. The chain joins TRBV6-2 or TRBV6-3 to TRBJ1-1; 9 positions agree with TRBD1. The CDR3 consists of 17 residues. In germline, CDR1 is MNHEY, CDR2 SVGEGT. With 0 bases clipped from V and 1 base from J, the junction kept 6 bases outside the gene matches.

CDR3 bases: TGCGCCAGCAGCCTCGGATCCCACAGGGCGGATACGCAGTATTTT. Its protein product is CASSLGSHRADTQYF. V is TRBV5-1 and J is TRBJ2-3; tentative D call: TRBD1 (6 bases). The germline V gene encodes CDR1 SGHRS and CDR2 YFSETQ. The CDR3 spans 15 residues. Trimming cost V 4 bases and J 6 bases, with 18 bases left between them.

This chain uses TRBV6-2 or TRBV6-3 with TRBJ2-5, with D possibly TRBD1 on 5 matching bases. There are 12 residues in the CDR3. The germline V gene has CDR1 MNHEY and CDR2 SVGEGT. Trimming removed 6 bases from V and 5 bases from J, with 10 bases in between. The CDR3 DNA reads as TGTGCCAGCAGCAAGGGGTGGGAGACCCAGTACTTC. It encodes CASSKGWETQYF.

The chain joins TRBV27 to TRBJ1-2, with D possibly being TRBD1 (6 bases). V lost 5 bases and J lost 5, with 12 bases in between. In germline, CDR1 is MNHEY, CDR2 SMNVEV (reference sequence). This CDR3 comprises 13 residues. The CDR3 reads CASSQQGGYGYTF. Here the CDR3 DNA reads TGTGCCAGCAGTCAACAGGGAGGGTATGGCTACACCTTC.

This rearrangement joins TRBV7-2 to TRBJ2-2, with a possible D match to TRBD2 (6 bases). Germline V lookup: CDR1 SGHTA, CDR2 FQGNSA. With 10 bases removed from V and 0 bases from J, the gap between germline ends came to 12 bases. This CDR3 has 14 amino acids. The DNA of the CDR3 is TGTGCCACGGGACGGGGGACGAACACCGGGGAGCTGTTTTTT. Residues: CATGRGTNTGELFF.

For the CDR3, the DNA is TGTGCCAGCAGCTTAGCTCCCCCCTCCGAGCAGTACTTC. This sequence encodes CASSLAPPSEQYF. V is TRBV7-9 and J is TRBJ2-7; D gene ambiguous. CDR3 length: 13 residues. Germline V lookup: CDR1 SEHNR, CDR2 FQNEAQ (reference sequence). With 0 bases removed from V and 6 bases from J, the gap between germline ends came to 9 bases.

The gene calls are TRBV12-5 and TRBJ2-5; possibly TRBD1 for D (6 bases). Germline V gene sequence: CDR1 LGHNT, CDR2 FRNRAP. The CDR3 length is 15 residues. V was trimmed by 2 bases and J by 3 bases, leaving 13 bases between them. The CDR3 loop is CASGLPTGMEETQYF. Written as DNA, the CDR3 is TGTGCTAGTGGTTTGCCAACAGGGATGGAAGAGACCCAGTACTTC.

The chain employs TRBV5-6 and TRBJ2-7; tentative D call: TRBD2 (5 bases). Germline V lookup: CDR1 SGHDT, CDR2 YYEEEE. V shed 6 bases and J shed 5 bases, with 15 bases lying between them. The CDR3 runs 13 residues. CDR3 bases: TGTGCCAGCACCCTTGGACTCTTCGACGAGCAGTACTTC. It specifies CASTLGLFDEQYF.

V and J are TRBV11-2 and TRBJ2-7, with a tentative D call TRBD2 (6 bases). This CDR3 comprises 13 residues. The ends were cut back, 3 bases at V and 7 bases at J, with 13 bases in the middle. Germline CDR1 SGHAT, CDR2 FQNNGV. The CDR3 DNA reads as TGTGCCAGCAGCTTTTTCGGGAGTTCAGAGCAGTACTTC. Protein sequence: CASSFFGSSEQYF. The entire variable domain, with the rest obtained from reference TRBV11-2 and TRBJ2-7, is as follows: EAGVAQSPRYKIIEKRQSVAFWCNPISGHATLYWYQQILGQGPKLLIQFQNNGVVDDSQLPKDRFSAERLKGVDSTLKIQPAKLEDSAVYLCASSFFGSSEQYFGPGTRLTVT.

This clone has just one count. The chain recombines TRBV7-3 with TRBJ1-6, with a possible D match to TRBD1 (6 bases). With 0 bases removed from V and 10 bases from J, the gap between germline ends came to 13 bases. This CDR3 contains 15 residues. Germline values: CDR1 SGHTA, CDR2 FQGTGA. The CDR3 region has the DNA TGTGCCAGCAGCTTAACGGCAGTACAGGGATCACCCCTCCACTTT. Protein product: CASSLTAVQGSPLHF.